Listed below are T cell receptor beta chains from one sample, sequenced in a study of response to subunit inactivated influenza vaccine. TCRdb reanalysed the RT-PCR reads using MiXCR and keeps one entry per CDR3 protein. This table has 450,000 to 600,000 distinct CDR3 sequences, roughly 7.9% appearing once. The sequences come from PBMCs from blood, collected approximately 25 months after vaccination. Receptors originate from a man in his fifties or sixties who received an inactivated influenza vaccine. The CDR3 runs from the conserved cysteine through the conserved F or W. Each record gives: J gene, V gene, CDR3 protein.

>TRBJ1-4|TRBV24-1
CATSDPGVGDEKLFF
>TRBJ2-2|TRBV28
CASSSFGRGVTGELFF
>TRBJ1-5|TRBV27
CASTLSGASNQPQHF
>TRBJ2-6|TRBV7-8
CASSFFSGANVLTF
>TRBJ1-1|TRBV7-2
CASSSFVRTEAFF
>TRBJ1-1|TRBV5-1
CASSSTTNTEAFF
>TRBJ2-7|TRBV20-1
CSARRGQGSGSQYEQYF
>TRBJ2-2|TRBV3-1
CASSQDLLNTGELFF
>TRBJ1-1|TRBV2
CASSDEGPEAFF
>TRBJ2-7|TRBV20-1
CSARDNGRSSYEQYF
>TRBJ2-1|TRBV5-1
CASSLSGGVNEQFF
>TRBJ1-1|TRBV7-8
CASRQTGTEAFF
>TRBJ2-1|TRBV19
CASRGRGALNNEQFF
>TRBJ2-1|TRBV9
CASSVASPLAAGEQFF
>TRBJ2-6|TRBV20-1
CSASLESSSGANVLTF
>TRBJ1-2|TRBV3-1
CASSQSGTGPFGYTF
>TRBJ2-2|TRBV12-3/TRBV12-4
CASSSGLAGRGELFF
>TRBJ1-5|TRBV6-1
CASSPGTGWDQPQHF
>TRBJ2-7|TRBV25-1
CASITRQGSEQYF
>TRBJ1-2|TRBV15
CATSRGGDRYGYTF
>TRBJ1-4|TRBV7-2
CASSLSGTGNRGEKLFF
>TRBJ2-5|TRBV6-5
CASSYVRGGETQYF
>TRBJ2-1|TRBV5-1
CASRDRVYDYNEQFF
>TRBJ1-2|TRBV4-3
CASSQDLVSGPYGYTF
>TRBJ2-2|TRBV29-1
CSGGTGGDGVLFF
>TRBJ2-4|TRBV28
CASSLTDRGSKNIQYF
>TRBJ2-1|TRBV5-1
CASSSRESGEQFF
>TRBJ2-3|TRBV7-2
CASNSPPGTQYF
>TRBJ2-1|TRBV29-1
CSLRGSGGYNEQFF
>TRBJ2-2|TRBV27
CASSLQGYGELFF
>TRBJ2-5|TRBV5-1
CASSSGTSGEETQYF
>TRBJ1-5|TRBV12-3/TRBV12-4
CASSQDSHQPQHF
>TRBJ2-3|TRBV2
CASSGLPLRGGLNTQYF
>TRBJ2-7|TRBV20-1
CSAARSSGSSYEQYF
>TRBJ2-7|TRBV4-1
CASSSNTAGYEQYF
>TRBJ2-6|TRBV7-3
CASSSSLFSGANVLTF
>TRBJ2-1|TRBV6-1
CASSPYTGGSYNEQFF
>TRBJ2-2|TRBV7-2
CASSWGDTYTGELFF
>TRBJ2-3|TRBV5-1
CASSLGPPGADTQYF
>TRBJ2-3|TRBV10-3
CASGLANTDTQYF
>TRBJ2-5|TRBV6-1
CASRKDGTAWGETQYF
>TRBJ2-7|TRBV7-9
CASSLRTGPDYEQYF
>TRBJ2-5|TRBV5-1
CASSLAVGGGKTQYF
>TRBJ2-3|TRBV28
CASSFLGPTDTQYF
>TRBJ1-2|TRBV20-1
CSAFPQGRREGYTF
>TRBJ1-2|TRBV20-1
CSAKGNRVGYTF
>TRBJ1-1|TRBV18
CASSPTGMGTEAFF
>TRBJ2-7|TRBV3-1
CASSHALAGPYEQYF
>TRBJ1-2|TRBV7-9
CASSARTGGGYGYTF
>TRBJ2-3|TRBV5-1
CASSGASSDTQYF
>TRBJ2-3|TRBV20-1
CSALPGADTQYF
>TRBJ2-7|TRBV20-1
CSARGNSGGAYEQYF
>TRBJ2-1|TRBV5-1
CASSPPRGAGGPMGVEQFF
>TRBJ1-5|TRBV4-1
CASSQNGGRNNQPQHF